The clone carrying this TCR beta chain has at least ten counts. Its antigen is unknown. The entry originates in a study of read filtering for tumor transcriptome and immune sequencing. Across the whole study: Whole-transcriptome libraries were prepared after DNase treatment. Points from the study as a whole: RNA-seq captured clonotypes less deeply and reliably than IR-seq. Sorted CD138-negative bone marrow cells were not purified T cells.

J gave up 7 bases and V 7 bases, and 12 bases lay outside the gene matches. Germline lookup yields CDR1 SGHAT and CDR2 FQNNGV. The CDR3 has 15 residues. Sampling of bone marrow took place during active disease in every patient. From 350 to 500 ng of RNA, a library with molecular barcoded alpha/delta and beta/gamma adaptors was made. TCRdb re-called the reads through MiXCR, storing one row per CDR3 protein. The table has 40,000 to 55,000 distinct CDR3 sequences, roughly a fifth seen once. J is TRBJ1-4 and V is TRBV11-2, with 7 bases aligning to TRBD1. This TCR derives from a donor over 35 with multiple myeloma. The sample taken for sequencing was a population of CD138-negative cells sorted from bone marrow. CDR3 amino acids: CASTPREGAGEKLFF. CDR3 coding DNA: TGTGCCAGCACCCCACGCGAGGGGGCAGGTGAAAAACTGTTTTTT.